One sample yielded the 27 T cell receptor beta chains listed below, sequenced in a study of T-cell reconstitution after alpha-beta-depleted transplantation in children. This sample's TCRbeta library carried unique molecular identifier barcodes. One entry per CDR3 protein results from TCRdb running MiXCR on the PCR reads. The table shows roughly 400,000 distinct CDR3 sequences, with about a fifth occurring only once. The input for sequencing was PBMCs from the stem cell graft donor, taken from the stem cell graft. Source of these receptors: a human donor who donated a stem cell graft to a child with acute myeloid leukemia.

In its sample, this clonotype was seen a few times. The chain recombines TRBV12-3 or TRBV12-4 with TRBJ1-6, with D unclear. V dropped 3 bases and J dropped 11 bases, with 23 bases sitting between them. The CDR3 runs to 17 residues. The CDR3 region has the DNA TGTGCCAGCAGTTTTAACATCGGGCGGGCCCGAGGAACACCCCTCCACTTT. Residues: CASSFNIGRARGTPLHF.

J is TRBJ2-1 and V is TRBV7-9; TRBD2 aligns across 8 bases. The junction had 6 bases not matched to a gene; V was cut back by 5 bases and J by 3 bases. CDR1 and CDR2 (germline): SEHNR, FQNEAQ (reference sequence). CDR3 size: 15 residues. CDR3 nucleotides: TGTGCCAGCAGCACACTAGCGGTTCTCTACAATGAGCAGTTCTTC. Translation: CASSTLAVLYNEQFF. The complete variable domain, with remaining parts taken from reference TRBV7-9 and TRBJ2-1, reads DTGVSQNPRHKITKRGQNVTFRCDPISEHNRLYWYRQTLGQGPEFLTYFQNEAQLEKSRLLSDRFSAERPKGSFSTLEIQRTEQGDSAMYLCASSTLAVLYNEQFFGPGTRLTVL.

This clonotype was found a few times. The chain joins TRBV10-3 to TRBJ2-1; D remains unclear. The germline V and J ends were trimmed by 5 bases and 8 bases, with 16 bases remaining between them. The V gene's germline CDR1 is ENHRY and CDR2 SYGVKD. The CDR3 spans 14 residues. The CDR3 spells CAISPWTEKDEQFF. The CDR3 DNA reads as TGTGCCATCAGTCCCTGGACGGAAAAGGATGAGCAGTTCTTC.

This clonotype came up a few times. J is TRBJ1-4 and V is TRBV5-6; D uncertain. The CDR3 runs to 14 residues. CDR1 is SGHDT and CDR2 is YYEEEE in the germline V gene. Trimming took off 4 bases at V and 8 bases at J, with 15 bases between the two ends. In nucleotides, the CDR3 is TGTGCCAGCAGCGGAGGAGGCAGCTGGGAAAAACTGTTTTTT. Translation: CASSGGGSWEKLFF.

This clonotype was counted many times. The J gene is TRBJ1-1, the V gene TRBV5-1; D perhaps matches TRBD1 (5 bases). Germline V gives CDR1 SGHRS, CDR2 YFSETQ. This CDR3 is 14 amino acids long. Trimming took 4 bases from V and 5 from J, leaving 15 bases between them. CDR3 in DNA: TGCGCCAGCAGCCCGGGTGTGGGGGTGACTGAAGCTTTCTTT. Its translation is CASSPGVGVTEAFF.

The chain's CDR3 is CASSQGVGRNQPQHF. The CDR3 region has the DNA TGCGCCAGCAGCCAAGGGGTTGGAAGGAATCAGCCCCAGCATTTT. The rearrangement links TRBV4-3 to TRBJ1-5; D uncertain. CDR3 size: 15 residues. From germline, CDR1 is LGHNA and CDR2 YSLEER. V lost 1 base to trimming and J lost 4 bases, with 11 bases between them.

This clonotype was recorded at least ten times. V and J are TRBV20-1 and TRBJ2-7; perhaps TRBD1 as D (6 bases). Trimming removed 2 bases from V and 2 bases from J, with 10 bases in between. Germline loops: CDR1 DFQATT, CDR2 SNEGSKA (reference sequence). CDR3 length equals 13 residues. The CDR3 protein is CSARQTGTYEQYF. CDR3 nucleotides: TGCAGTGCTAGACAGACAGGCACCTACGAGCAGTACTTC.

The gene calls are TRBV28 and TRBJ1-2; the match to TRBD1 covers 9 bases. The V gene's germline CDR1 is MDHEN and CDR2 SYDVKM. The junction had 8 bases not matched to a gene; V was cut back by 5 bases and J by 4 bases. The CDR3 totals 15 residues. The CDR3 region has the DNA TGTGCCAGCAGTCCAAGGACAGGGGAAAGCTATGGCTACACCTTC. Amino acid sequence: CASSPRTGESYGYTF.

The sample holds many counts of this clonotype. The chain links TRBV7-2 to TRBJ2-1, with TRBD1 matching over 7 bases. The CDR3 consists of 14 residues. Germline values: CDR1 SGHTA, CDR2 FQGNSA. The J segment lost 5 bases and the V segment lost 3 bases, leaving 4 bases of the junction unmatched. CDR3 nucleotide sequence: TGTGCCAGCAGCTTGTGGGACAGTGACAATGAGCAGTTCTTC. Residues: CASSLWDSDNEQFF.

A few counts support this clonotype. V is TRBV5-1 and J is TRBJ2-1; possibly TRBD1 for D (5 bases). From germline, CDR1 is SGHRS and CDR2 YFSETQ. V gave up 0 bases and J gave up 2 bases, with 9 bases separating them. The CDR3 loop spans 15 amino acids. CDR3: CASSLEGNPYNEQFF. As DNA, the CDR3 is TGCGCCAGCAGCTTGGAGGGGAATCCCTACAATGAGCAGTTCTTC.

This clonotype has only a few counts. The rearrangement links TRBV3-1 to TRBJ2-1, with D perhaps TRBD2 (6 bases). This CDR3 spans 15 amino acids. Germline V gene lookup returns CDR1 LGHDT and CDR2 YNNKEL (reference sequence). V was trimmed by 3 bases and J by 4 bases, leaving 13 bases between them. The CDR3 region is CASSHLWGRYNEQFF. The CDR3 nucleotides read TGTGCCAGCAGCCACCTTTGGGGGAGGTACAATGAGCAGTTCTTC.

DNA of the CDR3: TGTGCCAGCAGTTTAGAGGTTCGCTATGGCTACACCTTC. Its protein product is CASSLEVRYGYTF. The gene calls are TRBV12-3 or TRBV12-4 and TRBJ1-2; D remains ambiguous. V lost 1 base, J lost 4 bases, and 7 bases lay in between. CDR3 length equals 13 residues.

This clonotype turned up a few times. The rearrangement links TRBV20-1 to TRBJ1-5, with D perhaps TRBD1 (6 bases). CDR1 and CDR2 from the germline V gene are DFQATT and SNEGSKA (reference sequence). CDR3 length equals 15 residues. Between the trimmed V and J ends, which lost 3 bases and 1 base, there was a span of 13 bases. DNA for the CDR3: TGCAGTGCTAGTCATGGGGGCATGAGCAATCAGCCCCAGCATTTT. Its protein product is CSASHGGMSNQPQHF.

This rearrangement joins TRBV4-1 to TRBJ2-7; 12 nucleotides line up with TRBD2. Germline CDR1 and CDR2: MGHRA and YSYEKL. V was clipped by 1 base and J by 1 base; unmatched bases: 2. This CDR3 contains 16 residues. The CDR3 nucleotides read TGCGCCAGCAGCCAAGGACTAGCGGGAGTGTCCTACGAGCAGTACTTC. This sequence encodes CASSQGLAGVSYEQYF.

The chain uses TRBV6-2 or TRBV6-3 and TRBJ2-6, with TRBD1 identical over 8 bases. The CDR3 extends over 15 amino acids. From germline, CDR1 is MNHEY and CDR2 SVGEGT. Trimming took 5 bases from V and 4 from J; bases not matched to a gene: 4. The DNA of the CDR3 is TGTGCCAGCAGTAAACAGGGGGTCGGGGCCAACGTCCTGACTTTC. Its translation: CASSKQGVGANVLTF.

This clonotype was seen at least ten times. The CDR3 DNA is TGTGCCAGCAGATTGGCAGATACGCAGTATTTT. Residues: CASRLADTQYF. This chain uses TRBV28 with TRBJ2-3; D ambiguous. Germline values: CDR1 MDHEN, CDR2 SYDVKM. This CDR3 has 11 amino acids. Trimming took off 6 bases at V and 4 bases at J, with 5 bases between the two ends.

This clonotype has ten or more counts. This chain connects TRBV2 to TRBJ2-1, with TRBD2 identical over 15 bases. Looked up from germline, CDR1 is SNHLY and CDR2 is FYNNEI. The CDR3 length is 16 residues. Unmatched junction bases numbered 6, after V lost 6 bases and J lost 6 bases. CDR3 nucleotide sequence: TGTGCCAGCAGAACCGGACTAGCGGGAGGGCGCAATGAGCAGTTCTTC. Residues: CASRTGLAGGRNEQFF.

This chain joins TRBV20-1 and TRBJ2-5, with TRBD1 identical over 9 bases. V lost 3 bases to trimming and J lost 2 bases; unmatched junction nucleotides: 4. There are 14 residues in the CDR3. Germline CDR1 is DFQATT and CDR2 is SNEGSKA (reference sequence). DNA for the CDR3: TGCAGTGCTAGTACCGGGACAGGGCAAGAGACCCAGTACTTC. This gives the protein CSASTGTGQETQYF.

This clonotype was detected a few times. The chain uses TRBV28 and TRBJ2-7, with a weak D call TRBD2 (6 bases). Germline assignment: CDR1 MDHEN and CDR2 SYDVKM. This CDR3 has 15 amino acids. Trimming left V 6 bases short and J 3 bases short, with 18 bases between. The CDR3 coding sequence is TGTGCCAGCAGCCGTCGAGTGGGGACTCGCTACGAGCAGTACTTC. Its protein is CASSRRVGTRYEQYF.

The V gene is TRBV20-1, the J gene TRBJ2-2; 10 nucleotides match TRBD1. V was clipped by 1 base and J by 5 bases; unmatched bases: 4. The length of the CDR3 is 15 residues. Looked up from germline, CDR1 is DFQATT and CDR2 is SNEGSKA (reference sequence). In nucleotides, the CDR3 is TGCAGTGCTAGAGCGGGACAGGGGTTAACCGGGGAGCTGTTTTTT. Its protein product is CSARAGQGLTGELFF.

V and J are TRBV20-1 and TRBJ2-1; maybe TRBD1 (5 bases). V was clipped by 4 bases and J by 7 bases, with 14 bases between them. The germline V gene encodes CDR1 DFQATT and CDR2 SNEGSKA (reference sequence). This CDR3 has 13 residues. CDR3 protein: CSATQIRGNEQFF. Here the CDR3 DNA reads TGCAGTGCTACTCAAATAAGGGGAAATGAGCAGTTCTTC.

This rearrangement joins TRBV12-3 or TRBV12-4 to TRBJ1-5; TRBD1 matches at 7 bases. The V and J ends lost 1 base and 7 bases, in that order; junction bases with no gene match: 10. The CDR3 loop spans 16 amino acids. In nucleotides, the CDR3 is TGTGCCAGCAGTTTAGGAAGAAACAGGGGTGGGCAGCCCCAGCATTTT. Encoded protein: CASSLGRNRGGQPQHF.

For the CDR3, the DNA is TGCAGTGCTCCCCCTAGCGGGAGGCCCTCGTACGAGCAGTACTTC. Amino acids: CSAPPSGRPSYEQYF. The chain links TRBV20-1 to TRBJ2-7, with 11 bases fitting TRBD2. The CDR3 extends over 15 amino acids. Germline V gene lookup returns CDR1 DFQATT and CDR2 SNEGSKA (reference sequence). Trimming removed 5 bases from V and 4 bases from J; junction bases left unmatched: 10.

V gene TRBV6-5 combines with J gene TRBJ2-1, with 7 bases matching TRBD1. CDR3 size: 16 residues. Trimming at V came to 2 bases and at J to 5 bases, leaving 9 bases not matched to a gene. The V gene's germline CDR1 is MNHEY and CDR2 SVGAGI. The CDR3 nucleotides are TGTGCCAGCAGTTACACCTACAGGGGAGCGGACAATGAGCAGTTCTTC. It translates to CASSYTYRGADNEQFF.

This chain joins TRBV6-1 and TRBJ2-7, with TRBD1 matching 7 bases. CDR1 MNHNS and CDR2 SASEGT come from the germline V gene. The CDR3 covers 12 residues. Trimming removed 7 bases from V and 4 bases from J; junction bases left unmatched: 4. CDR3 loop: CASKGGGYEQYF. The CDR3 DNA reads TGTGCCAGCAAAGGGGGCGGATACGAGCAGTACTTC.

Of note for this clonotype: The junction departs from the called germline gene at one end, perhaps through a read error. This chain joins TRBV20-1 and TRBJ2-1; TRBD2 matches at 7 bases. The length of the CDR3 is 16 residues. Germline CDR1 reads DFQATT; CDR2 reads SNEGSKA (reference sequence). Here the CDR3 DNA reads TGCTGTGCTAGACCCCAGCGGGAACCCTCCTACAATGAGCAGTTCTTC. Translated: CCARPQREPSYNEQFF.

This clonotype was recorded a few times. The rearrangement links TRBV7-3 to TRBJ2-1; no reliable D call. V was pared by 0 bases and J by 2 bases, with 8 bases between. The CDR3 totals 15 residues. The germline CDR1 and CDR2 sequences are SGHTA and FQGTGA. The CDR3 is CASSLTWGTYNEQFF. CDR3 bases: TGTGCCAGCAGCTTAACCTGGGGAACCTACAATGAGCAGTTCTTC.